A selection of T cell receptor beta chains follows, all from one sample in a study of cytomegalovirus exposure and HLA in healthy donors. Profiling relied on immunoSEQ multiplex PCR, and the TCRdb table lists in-frame clones only, not all of them. The sample consists of under 200,000 clones, around 80% of them appearing once. Sequencing used PBMCs. The origin of the receptors is a male donor in good health and CMV-seropositive. Both conserved end residues are part of each CDR3. The order of the fields is V gene, clone size, J gene, D gene, CDR3 DNA, CDR3 protein. The D gene is left open where the match is weak. Clone size is not always given. Where it is, it says once, few, many or a class for expanded clones.

>TRBV2|once|TRBJ2-1|TRBD2
TGTGCCAGCAGCACTTGGAGACTAGCGGCATCCTACAATGAGCAGTTCTTC
CASSTWRLAASYNEQFF
>TRBV5-4|once|TRBJ2-1|-
TGTGCCAGCAGGTTGGTGGGGGCAAATGAGCAGTTCTTC
CASRLVGANEQFF
>TRBV2|-|TRBJ2-7|-
TGTGCCAGCAGTGATCCGGGGGGCAGGGGAACCGAGCAGTACTTC
CASSDPGGRGTEQYF
>TRBV5-6|-|TRBJ1-1|-
TGTGCCAGCAGCATGTCCGGGAGGAACACTGAAGCTTTCTTT
CASSMSGRNTEAFF
>TRBV10-3|-|TRBJ1-2|-
TGTGCCATCGGCTCTGAATTAAGCGTCGGAGGCACTGCAATCCCCTATGGCTACACCTTC
CAIGSELSVGGTAIPYGYTF
>TRBV4-2|few|TRBJ2-2|-
TGTGCCAGCAGCGAAGGGATGTGGACTCGGACTACGGCCGGGGAGCTGTTTTTT
CASSEGMWTRTTAGELFF
>TRBV7-9|-|TRBJ2-7|TRBD1
TGTGCCAGCAGCTTAGGCAGGGGGCCCTACGAGCAGTACTTC
CASSLGRGPYEQYF
>TRBV19|once|TRBJ1-2|-
TGTGCCAGTAGTACAGGGGAGAGGTACTATGGCTACACCTTC
CASSTGERYYGYTF
>TRBV6-4|few|TRBJ1-4|-
TGTGCCAGCAGCGGAACCACAGGGCGGAAACCCCAGTCGGAAAAACTGTTTTTT
CASSGTTGRKPQSEKLFF
>TRBV5-1|-|TRBJ2-7|TRBD2
TGCGCCAGCAGCTTGGGGGGCACTAGCGGGACAACCTACGAGCAGTACTTC
CASSLGGTSGTTYEQYF
>TRBV7-9|-|TRBJ2-7|-
TGTGCCAGCAGCTTAGAGGCAGGGCGCGGAGAGCAGTACTTC
CASSLEAGRGEQYF
>TRBV7-9|once|TRBJ2-7|TRBD1
TGTGCCAGCAGCCCAGGACAGGGTACCTACGAGCAGTACTTC
CASSPGQGTYEQYF
>TRBV6-1|-|TRBJ2-7|-
TGTGCCAGCACTACGGGGGGCGGGAGCTCCTACGAGCAGTACTTC
CASTTGGGSSYEQYF
>TRBV10-3|once|TRBJ1-1|-
TGTGCCATTTTAGACAGCGCTAACTTAGCTTTCTTT
CAILDSANLAFF
>TRBV28|few|TRBJ2-5|TRBD1
TGTGCCAGCAGCCAAGGGGCCCTAGGGACAGGGGCACAGACCCAGTACTTC
CASSQGALGTGAQTQYF
>TRBV30|-|TRBJ2-2|-
TGTGCCTGGAGTGTAGGGGCCAACCCCCCCGGGGAGCTGTTTTTT
CAWSVGANPPGELFF
>TRBV15|-|TRBJ2-2|-
TGTGCCACCAGCAGAGTGGCAGGGGATCCGAACACCGGGGAGCTGTTTTTT
CATSRVAGDPNTGELFF
>TRBV19|few|TRBJ2-2|TRBD2
TGTGCCAGTAGTGGTTTAGCGGGACGCCGGTTGAACACCGGGGAGCTGTTTTTT
CASSGLAGRRLNTGELFF
>TRBV10-2|-|TRBJ2-1|-
TGCGCCAGCAGTGAGGGGACATTCTCCTACAATGAGCAGTTCTTC
CASSEGTFSYNEQFF
>TRBV9|once|TRBJ1-1|-
TGTGCCAGCAGCGTAGTAGCCCCGGCTGAAGCTTTCTTT
CASSVVAPAEAFF
>TRBV10-3|once|TRBJ1-5|-
TGTGCCACTCAGTCGGGAAGCAATCAGCCCCAGCATTTT
CATQSGSNQPQHF
>TRBV4-1|-|TRBJ2-3|-
TGCGCCAGCAGCCCTACACTCCCTTTACAAGGGGCCACAGATACGCAGTATTTT
CASSPTLPLQGATDTQYF
>TRBV9|once|TRBJ2-5|TRBD1
TGTGCCAGCAGCCCGAGCGGACAGGTGACCCAGTACTTC
CASSPSGQVTQYF
>TRBV6-4|-|TRBJ2-7|TRBD2
TGTGCCAGCAGTGTCGGGCTAGCGGGAGTCGACGAGCAGTACTTC
CASSVGLAGVDEQYF
>TRBV10-3|-|TRBJ2-2|TRBD2
TGTGCCAGTCTTTGGACTAGCGGGAGAGATTTAACGGGGGAGCTGTTTTTT
CASLWTSGRDLTGELFF
>TRBV19|-|TRBJ2-3|-
TGTGCCAGTAGTATAAGGACTGTTAGCACAGATACGCAGTATTTT
CASSIRTVSTDTQYF
>TRBV5-5|-|TRBJ2-1|-
TGTGCCAGCAGCCTGACCCGTCTAGGTGAGCAGTTCTTC
CASSLTRLGEQFF
>TRBV4-3|-|TRBJ2-3|TRBD2
TGCGCCAGCAGCCAAGGAGTAGCGGGAGATACGCAGTATTTT
CASSQGVAGDTQYF
>TRBV6-1|-|TRBJ2-3|TRBD2
TGTGCCAGCAGTGATACTAGCGGCCGCACAGATACGCAGTATTTT
CASSDTSGRTDTQYF
>TRBV30|once|TRBJ2-7|TRBD1
TGTGCCTGGAGACCCATCGGACAGGGCGACCACGAGCAGTACTTC
CAWRPIGQGDHEQYF
>TRBV5-1|once|TRBJ2-7|-
TGCGCCAGCCGCCCCCGCGGCTCCCACGAGCAGTACTTC
CASRPRGSHEQYF
>TRBV7-6|-|TRBJ2-1|TRBD2
TGTGCCAGCAGCTTAAGCGGGAGCTCCTACAATGAGCAGTTCTTC
CASSLSGSSYNEQFF
>TRBV28|-|TRBJ1-3|-
TGTGCCAGCAGTTTACCGGGGAAGGCCTCTGGAAACACCATATATTTT
CASSLPGKASGNTIYF
>TRBV4-2|-|TRBJ2-7|TRBD1
TGTGCCAGCAGCCAAGATCAAACCCGGGACAGGGGCCACGAGCAGTACTTC
CASSQDQTRDRGHEQYF
>TRBV4-1|-|TRBJ1-1|-
TGCGCCAGCAGCCAGCGGAGAGGGACTGAAGCTTTCTTT
CASSQRRGTEAFF
>TRBV7-9|once|TRBJ1-2|-
TGTGCCAGCAGCTTACCTCGGGAAGGAGGTCGGTATGGCTACACCTTC
CASSLPREGGRYGYTF
>TRBV10-2|-|TRBJ1-1|TRBD1
TGCGCCAGCAGTGACCCCCGACAGGGCGGGGCTTTCTTT
CASSDPRQGGAFF
>TRBV4-2|-|TRBJ2-5|-
TGTGCCAGCAGCCAAAAAGGGCGCAGGGGTGCTGTGCAGTACTTC
CASSQKGRRGAVQYF
>TRBV7-9|-|TRBJ1-3|-
TGTGCCAGCAGCCGTCCCGGGGACTCTGGAAACACCATATATTTT
CASSRPGDSGNTIYF
>TRBV7-9|-|TRBJ2-2|TRBD2
TGTGCCAGCAGCTTATTCCGCGAACTAGCGGGAGGTTCTGTCGGGGAGCTGTTTTTT
CASSLFRELAGGSVGELFF
>TRBV27|-|TRBJ1-2|-
TGTGCCAGCAGTCCTCGAGGGCAAGGCTACACCTTC
CASSPRGQGYTF
>TRBV7-2|-|TRBJ2-3|-
TGTGCCAGCAGCTTAGCCACTATTCGGGCAGATACGCAGTATTTT
CASSLATIRADTQYF
>TRBV19|-|TRBJ2-2|-
TGTGCCAGTAAGAAGGGGGACGCCGGGGAGCTGTTTTTT
CASKKGDAGELFF
>TRBV5-1|-|TRBJ2-2|-
TGCGCCAGCAGCTTGGGGTTAGCGGACACCGGGGAGCTGTTTTTT
CASSLGLADTGELFF
>TRBV5-4|-|TRBJ2-7|TRBD2
TGTGCCAGCAGCTCCGGGACTAGCGGTTACGAGCAGTACTTC
CASSSGTSGYEQYF
>TRBV7-9|-|TRBJ2-3|-
TGTGCCAGCAGTAGCCTCGGACGCGGTCGAGGGTCAGATACGCAGTATTTT
CASSSLGRGRGSDTQYF
>TRBV19|-|TRBJ1-2|TRBD1
TGTGCCAGTAGTCGGACAGGGAGCTATGGCTACACCTTC
CASSRTGSYGYTF
>TRBV6-5|-|TRBJ1-2|-
TGTGCCAGCAGTTACTGGGGGGAAGAGGGGGGCTACACCTTC
CASSYWGEEGGYTF
>TRBV30|-|TRBJ1-5|-
TGTGCCTGGAGTGTGGGCAGCTATAGCAATCAGCCCCAGCATTTT
CAWSVGSYSNQPQHF
>TRBV6-6|-|TRBJ1-1|TRBD1
TGTGCCAGCAGTCCCCGGCGGCAGGGGGTCTCTGAAGCTTTCTTT
CASSPRRQGVSEAFF
>TRBV28|few|TRBJ2-5|-
TGTGCCAGCAGTGACGGTGGCGGAGAGACCCAGTACTTC
CASSDGGGETQYF
>TRBV11-3|-|TRBJ2-7|-
TGTGCCAGCGGATCCGGAGCGTACGAGCAGTACTTC
CASGSGAYEQYF
>TRBV7-9|-|TRBJ1-2|TRBD1
TGTGCCAGCAGCTTAGGACAGGGGGCAGGCTATGGCTACACCTTC
CASSLGQGAGYGYTF
>TRBV6-1|once|TRBJ2-2|TRBD1
TGTGCCAGCAGGGGACAGGAGGGCACCGGGGAGCTGTTTTTT
CASRGQEGTGELFF
>TRBV18|-|TRBJ1-5|TRBD1
TGTGCCAGCTCACCAGAAGACAGGGGCGGGCAGCCCCAGCATTTT
CASSPEDRGGQPQHF
>TRBV29-1|-|TRBJ2-3|-
TGCAGCGTTGAGGTCCGGTCTAGCACAGATACGCAGTATTTT
CSVEVRSSTDTQYF
>TRBV14|-|TRBJ2-1|TRBD2
TGTGCCAGCAGCCAACGGCTAGCGGTTTACAATGAGCAGTTCTTC
CASSQRLAVYNEQFF